A single sample is the source of the 3 T cell receptor beta chains below, sequenced in a study of naive and memory T cell subsets. Study outcomes and limitations: Especially in CD8 cells, naive repertoires contained a few larger clonotypes, possibly CD45RA-re-expressing memory cells.

These TCRs are of unknown antigen specificity. Two oligonucleotides, mixed equimolar, formed the beta constant-region primer covering TRBC1 and TRBC2. Nested alpha and beta constant-region primers with the SP2 primer drove four PCR rounds on ligated cDNA. TCRdb called the UMI-ligation and nested PCR reads again in MiXCR, with one record for every CDR3 protein. The sample gives 98,000 or so distinct CDR3 sequences, approximately 15% of which show up once; around 2.7% is in the top ten. Sequencing was carried out using naive CD8+ T cells from blood. The source of these receptors is a human donor in good health.

V gene TRBV11-2 combines with J gene TRBJ2-3, with 7 bases matching TRBD2. There are 16 residues in the CDR3. Losses at the gene ends were 5 bases for V and 4 bases for J; bases not matched to a gene: 12. The germline gives CDR1 SGHAT, CDR2 FQNNGV. The CDR3 region is CASSQVPAGESDTQYF. The CDR3 nucleotides are TGTGCCAGCAGCCAGGTACCGGCGGGGGAATCAGATACGCAGTATTTT.

The sample holds many counts of this clonotype. The chain employs TRBV27 and TRBJ2-6, with a possible D match to TRBD2 (5 bases). V gave up 8 bases and J gave up 1 base, with 12 bases separating them. This CDR3 has 15 amino acids. Germline lookup yields CDR1 MNHEY and CDR2 SMNVEV (reference sequence). The CDR3 sequence: CASADWTSGANVLTF. In DNA, the CDR3 is TGTGCCAGCGCAGACTGGACTTCTGGGGCCAACGTCCTGACTTTC.

This clonotype was counted between two and nine times. This chain joins TRBV30 and TRBJ1-1, with no clear D. The CDR3 is 13 amino acids. The V end was cut by 1 base, the J end by 0 bases, with 6 bases between. The germline V gene has CDR1 GTSNPN and CDR2 SVGIG (reference sequence). The CDR3 loop reads CAWSGSLNTEAFF. CDR3 DNA sequence: TGTGCCTGGAGTGGTTCGCTGAACACTGAAGCTTTCTTT.